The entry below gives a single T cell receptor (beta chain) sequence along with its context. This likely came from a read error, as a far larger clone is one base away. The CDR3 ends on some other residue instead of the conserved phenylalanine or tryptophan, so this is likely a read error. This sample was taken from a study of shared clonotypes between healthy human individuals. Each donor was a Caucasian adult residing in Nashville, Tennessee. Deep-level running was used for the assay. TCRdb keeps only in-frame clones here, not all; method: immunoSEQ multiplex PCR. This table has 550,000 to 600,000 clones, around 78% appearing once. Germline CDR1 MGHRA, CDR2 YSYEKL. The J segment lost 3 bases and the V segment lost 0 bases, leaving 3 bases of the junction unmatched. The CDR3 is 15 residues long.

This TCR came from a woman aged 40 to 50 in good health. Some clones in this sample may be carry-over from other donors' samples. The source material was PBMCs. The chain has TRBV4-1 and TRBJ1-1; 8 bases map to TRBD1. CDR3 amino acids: CASSQEVTGDTEAFS. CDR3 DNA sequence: TGCGCCAGCAGCCAAGAGGTGACAGGGGACACTGAAGCTTTCTCT.